The entry below describes one TCR beta chain. Antigen: not known. Looked up from germline, CDR1 is SGDLS and CDR2 is YYNGEE. CDR3 length equals 14 residues. This specimen belongs to a study of T cells expressing NK-cell markers. Study-wide results and limits: These clonotypes additionally ranked first within the CD3+CD56-NKG2C+ fraction of a few donors. It was still unclear whether expanded NKG2C+ T cell clones were HCMV specific.

TCRdb re-called the 5' RACE reads; every CDR3 protein appears as one record, without DNA. Its listing shows about 260,000 distinct CDR3 sequences. The chain joins TRBV9 to TRBJ1-4. Material: blood T cells: a sorted CD56 or NKG2C T cell subset, CD4+ or CD8+ T cells, or bulk PBMC T cells (not recorded which). This TCR came from a young man in good health. The CDR3 reads CASSVRTGGEKLFF.